Each of the 25 T cell receptor beta chains below was sequenced from the same sample in a study of graft-versus-host responses after intestinal transplantation. The method was immunoSEQ multiplex PCR; TCRdb's version includes in-frame clones alone and lacks a portion of them. The sample includes approximately 90,000 clones, around 80% seen only once; the top ten take roughly 0.8%. These TCRs' antigens remain unknown. The sequencing here drew on unstimulated CD4+ T cells sorted from spleen or lymph node cells, taken before intestinal transplant. These receptors were obtained from a human donor who received an intestinal transplant.

This rearrangement joins TRBV5-1 to TRBJ2-3; 13 bases are a match to TRBD2. V dropped 3 bases and J dropped 5; count of bases not matched to a gene: 3. Germline CDR1 SGHRS, CDR2 YFSETQ. This CDR3 contains 15 residues. The DNA of the CDR3 is TGCGCCAGCAGCTGGGGACTAGCGGGACTAGATACGCAGTATTTT. This codes for CASSWGLAGLDTQYF. The whole variable domain, filled in from reference TRBV5-1 and TRBJ2-3, reads KAGVTQTPRYLIKTRGQQVTLSCSPISGHRSVSWYQQTPGQGLQFLFEYFSETQRNKGNFPGRFSGRQFSNSRSEMNVSTLELGDSALYLCASSWGLAGLDTQYFGPGTRLTVL.

The chain employs TRBV19 and TRBJ2-6, with 12 bases identical to TRBD2. The CDR3 runs 15 residues. J gave up 1 base and V 10 bases, and 2 bases lay outside the gene matches. From germline, CDR1 is LNHDA and CDR2 SQIVND (reference sequence). This chain's CDR3 is CATLAGGSGANVLTF. In DNA form, the CDR3 reads TGTGCCACACTAGCGGGGGGTTCTGGGGCCAACGTCCTGACTTTC.

This clone was picked up a small number of times. V and J are TRBV4-1 and TRBJ1-5; no clear D gene. Per germline, CDR1 MGHRA and CDR2 YSYEKL. CDR3 length equals 16 residues. V was trimmed by 4 bases and J by 7 bases, leaving 20 bases between them. In DNA, the CDR3 is TGCGCCAGCAGCCCTCCGGGGTTAGGGAAACTCCAGCCCCAGCATTTT. It codes for CASSPPGLGKLQPQHF.

The chain employs TRBV2 and TRBJ2-7; 7 positions agree with TRBD2. Losses at the gene ends were 6 bases for V and 2 bases for J; bases not matched to a gene: 10. The CDR3 sequence is 15 residues long. Germline values: CDR1 SNHLY, CDR2 FYNNEI. CDR3 loop: CASRSGAGFTYEQYF. The CDR3 DNA reads as TGTGCCAGCAGGAGCGGGGCGGGATTCACCTACGAGCAGTACTTC.

The chain joins TRBV5-1 to TRBJ2-6; the D is unclear. The CDR3 consists of 18 residues. CDR1 is SGHRS, CDR2 YFSETQ, per germline. V was clipped by 1 base and J by 0 bases, with 14 bases between them. The CDR3 nucleotides read TGCGCCAGCAGCTTGTCACTCCTACAGTTCTCTGGGGCCAACGTCCTGACTTTC. It translates to CASSLSLLQFSGANVLTF.

The rearrangement joins TRBV5-8 to TRBJ2-3, with D possibly TRBD1 on 5 matching bases. V was cut by 0 bases and J by 3 bases, with 11 bases left in between. The germline CDR1 and CDR2 sequences are SGHTS and YDEGEE. The CDR3 has 15 residues. In DNA, the CDR3 is TGTGCCAGCAGCTTGGGGGGCCGAGGAACAGATACGCAGTATTTT. Its protein product is CASSLGGRGTDTQYF.

This chain joins TRBV19 and TRBJ2-1; D is perhaps TRBD1 (5 bases). The germline gives CDR1 LNHDA, CDR2 SQIVND (reference sequence). Trimming took off 4 bases at V and 4 bases at J, with 14 bases between the two ends. CDR3 size: 15 residues. CDR3 in amino acids: CASSSFQGGYNEQFF. For the CDR3, the DNA is TGTGCCAGTAGTAGCTTCCAGGGCGGTTACAATGAGCAGTTCTTC.

This chain links TRBV2 with TRBJ1-4, with 8 bases matching TRBD1. CDR3 size: 14 residues. Losses at the gene ends were 6 bases for V and 4 bases for J; bases not matched to a gene: 4. CDR1 and CDR2 (germline): SNHLY, FYNNEI. The CDR3 loop reads CASSLTGVNEKLFF. CDR3 nucleotide sequence: TGTGCCAGCAGCCTGACAGGGGTTAATGAAAAACTGTTTTTT.

The chain has TRBV5-4 and TRBJ2-5, with 10 bases identical to TRBD2. The CDR3 totals 15 residues. The V gene's germline CDR1 is SGHNT and CDR2 YYREEE (reference sequence). Germline trimming cut 4 bases from V and 1 base from J; bases unmatched to any gene: 4. CDR3 sequence: CASSAVAGGQETQYF. CDR3 nucleotide sequence: TGTGCCAGCAGCGCCGTAGCGGGGGGCCAAGAGACCCAGTACTTC.

The chain links TRBV7-9 to TRBJ2-7; 7 bases match TRBD2. There are 12 residues in the CDR3. V shed 8 bases, J shed 3 bases, and the junction held 4 bases outside the gene matches. The germline V gene has CDR1 SEHNR and CDR2 FQNEAQ (reference sequence). CDR3 amino acids: CASQGGGYEQYF. The CDR3, as DNA: TGTGCCAGCCAGGGCGGGGGCTACGAGCAGTACTTC.

The chain couples TRBV2 to TRBJ2-3; TRBD2 matches at 8 bases. Germline V CDR1 and CDR2: SNHLY, FYNNEI. With V trimmed by 3 bases and J by 9 bases, 2 bases remained unmatched. The CDR3 spans 12 residues. CDR3 sequence: CASSEVAGTQYF. CDR3 nucleotide sequence: TGTGCCAGCAGTGAGGTAGCGGGGACGCAGTATTTT.

This sequence joins TRBV5-5 and TRBJ2-1; 8 nucleotides agree with TRBD1. The V gene's germline CDR1 is SGHKS and CDR2 YYEKEE (reference sequence). J lost 4 bases, V lost 6 bases, and 6 bases had no gene match. The CDR3 sequence is 14 residues long. The CDR3 DNA is TGTGCCAGCACCGAGGGACAGGCGTACAATGAGCAGTTCTTC. Encoded protein: CASTEGQAYNEQFF. The full variable domain, with the rest looked up from reference TRBV5-5 and TRBJ2-1, is DAGVTQSPTHLIKTRGQQVTLRCSPISGHKSVSWYQQVLGQGPQFIFQYYEKEERGRGNFPDRFSARQFPNYSSELNVNALLLGDSALYLCASTEGQAYNEQFFGPGTRLTVL.

The chain combines TRBV5-1 with TRBJ2-1, with 7 bases fitting TRBD2. Germline V gene sequence: CDR1 SGHRS, CDR2 YFSETQ. This CDR3 contains 14 residues. V shed 4 bases, J shed 4 bases, and the junction held 5 bases outside the gene matches. The CDR3 DNA reads as TGCGCCAGCAGCGGGAGGGCCGGTTACAATGAGCAGTTCTTC. This sequence encodes CASSGRAGYNEQFF. The full variable domain, with the rest looked up from reference TRBV5-1 and TRBJ2-1, is KAGVTQTPRYLIKTRGQQVTLSCSPISGHRSVSWYQQTPGQGLQFLFEYFSETQRNKGNFPGRFSGRQFSNSRSEMNVSTLELGDSALYLCASSGRAGYNEQFFGPGTRLTVL.

The chain joins TRBV14 to TRBJ2-5; D perhaps matches TRBD1 (6 bases). Germline V gene sequence: CDR1 SGHDN, CDR2 FVKESK. The CDR3 loop spans 16 amino acids. Trimming removed 0 bases from V and 5 bases from J, with 16 bases in between. The CDR3 region is CASSQDLGAIRETQYF. CDR3 nucleotide sequence: TGTGCCAGCAGCCAAGATCTGGGGGCCATCCGGGAGACCCAGTACTTC.

This clone was found once. The chain links TRBV4-1 to TRBJ2-7, with 7 nucleotides matching TRBD2. Germline CDR1 is MGHRA and CDR2 is YSYEKL. CDR3 length equals 13 residues. Trimming took 2 bases from V and 6 from J; bases not matched to a gene: 4. The chain's CDR3 is CASSQIGRREQYF. The CDR3 DNA sequence: TGCGCCAGCAGCCAAATCGGGAGGCGCGAGCAGTACTTC.

V gene TRBV7-9 combines with J gene TRBJ2-3, with 8 bases matching TRBD1. Germline trimming cut 5 bases from V and 11 bases from J; bases unmatched to any gene: 15. The CDR3 totals 15 residues. Per the germline V gene, CDR1 is SEHNR and CDR2 is FQNEAQ (reference sequence). CDR3 nucleotide sequence: TGTGCCAGCAGCCCGGGACAGGCGGCGGGGTGGGGGCAGTATTTT. It is translated as CASSPGQAAGWGQYF.

This rearrangement joins TRBV2 to TRBJ1-4; D is ambiguous. The CDR3 totals 13 residues. Trimming left V 6 bases short and J 8 bases short, with 13 bases between. Germline V gene lookup returns CDR1 SNHLY and CDR2 FYNNEI. Written as DNA, the CDR3 is TGTGCCAGCAGGGAGAGGGCGGGGGAAAAACTGTTTTTT. It translates to CASRERAGEKLFF.

The chain uses TRBV7-9 and TRBJ1-1, with 9 bases fitting TRBD1. Per germline, CDR1 SEHNR and CDR2 FQNEAQ (reference sequence). J gave up 8 bases and V 0 bases, and 7 bases lay outside the gene matches. The CDR3 has 15 amino acids. The CDR3 reads CASSLAYTGGREAFF. The CDR3 DNA is TGTGCCAGCAGCTTAGCCTACACAGGGGGCCGGGAAGCTTTCTTT.

This chain links TRBV28 with TRBJ1-2; the D gene is possibly TRBD1 (6 bases). The CDR3 runs 15 residues. Germline loops: CDR1 MDHEN, CDR2 SYDVKM. V shed 7 bases and J shed 3 bases, with 18 bases lying between them. DNA of the CDR3: TGTGCCAGCACGACTCGGGGGGCTTGGTACTATGGCTACACCTTC. Residues: CASTTRGAWYYGYTF.

This clone has a handful of counts. The chain is built from TRBV11-3 and TRBJ2-2; the match to TRBD1 covers 9 bases. Germline V CDR1 and CDR2: SGHNT, YENEEA. With V trimmed by 3 bases and J by 6 bases, 5 bases remained unmatched. The CDR3 covers 15 residues. CDR3: CASSLGQGFAGELFF. The CDR3 bases are TGTGCCAGCAGCTTGGGACAGGGTTTTGCCGGGGAGCTGTTTTTT.

For this clone: The same CDR3 arises from other DNA sequences in this sample as well. The chain couples TRBV6-5 to TRBJ1-2; the match to TRBD1 covers 7 bases. This CDR3 is built from 13 residues. Germline CDR1 MNHEY, CDR2 SVGAGI. V trimming: 4 bases; J trimming: 8 bases; junction bases outside the gene matches: 7. CDR3: CASSSTGLRGYTF. The CDR3 coding sequence is TGTGCCAGCAGTTCGACAGGGTTGCGAGGCTACACCTTC.

The chain recombines TRBV2 with TRBJ1-3; D is uncertain. CDR1 and CDR2 from the germline V gene are SNHLY and FYNNEI. This CDR3 is 15 amino acids long. V lost 4 bases to trimming and J lost 0 bases, with 10 bases between them. The CDR3 spells CASSVQSLSGNTIYF. Written as DNA, the CDR3 is TGTGCCAGCAGTGTACAGTCCCTCTCTGGAAACACCATATATTTT.

The V gene is TRBV9, the J gene TRBJ2-2; D unclear. The CDR3 consists of 12 residues. Trimming took off 0 bases at V and 8 bases at J, with 5 bases between the two ends. Germline V lookup: CDR1 SGDLS, CDR2 YYNGEE. The CDR3 sequence: CASSVDSGELFF. The CDR3 DNA follows: TGTGCCAGCAGCGTAGACTCTGGGGAGCTGTTTTTT.

This chain connects TRBV15 to TRBJ1-2; D gene unclear. The CDR3 length is 12 residues. Germline V CDR1 and CDR2: LNHNV, YYDKDF (reference sequence). V was pared by 3 bases and J by 8 bases, with 10 bases between. This CDR3 reads CATSSSYLGYTF. The DNA for the CDR3 is TGTGCCACCAGCAGCTCCTACTTGGGCTACACCTTC.

The V and J genes are TRBV5-5 and TRBJ1-4; 9 nucleotides match TRBD1. Germline assignment: CDR1 SGHKS and CDR2 YYEKEE (reference sequence). Trimming removed 4 bases from V and 8 bases from J; junction bases left unmatched: 6. The CDR3 contains 14 residues. The CDR3 DNA is TGTGCCAGCAGCGCCGGGACAGGGTTGGAAAAACTGTTTTTT. Its translation: CASSAGTGLEKLFF.